This T cell receptor (beta chain) emerged from a study of CD8 T cells in Susac syndrome. Findings and caveats of the study: Regarding the TCR sequencing and HLA analysis, the study admitted that a relatively small number of individuals were involved.

TCR beta from blood CD8+ and CD4+ T cells was sequenced. Reverse transcription used roughly 0.45 to 1 ug RNA and random hexamers. An immunoSEQ multiplex PCR amplified TCR beta CDR3 over 54 Vbeta and 13 Jbeta. Using its own MiXCR run on the immunoSEQ multiplex PCR reads, TCRdb lists one record per CDR3 protein. The sample comprises under 200,000 distinct CDR3 sequences, roughly 94% of which are singletons, and about 0.1% rests with the top ten. With respect to this clonotype: The antigen remains unidentified.

The TCR was taken from a human donor in good health. Sequenced input: CD4+ T cells from PBMCs.

Here the CDR3 reads CSVRLAGTDTQYF. CDR3 coding DNA: TGCAGCGTGAGACTAGCGGGCACAGATACGCAGTATTTT. The chain employs TRBV29-1 and TRBJ2-3; TRBD2 matches 9 bases. J lost 1 base, V lost 6 bases, and 2 bases had no gene match. CDR1 is SQVTM, CDR2 ANQGSEA, per germline. The CDR3 is 13 residues long.